This T cell receptor (beta chain) was identified in a study of patients and donors after allogeneic stem cell transplantation. This clonotype was seen more than once but under ten times. TCRdb reanalysed the RT-PCR reads using MiXCR and keeps one entry per CDR3 protein. The data contain under 200,000 distinct CDR3 sequences, 30% of them singletons. Germline CDR1 KGHSH, CDR2 LQKENI. This CDR3 region has 15 residues. V was clipped by 6 bases and J by 3 bases, with 15 bases between them. Sequencing was carried out using blood, either unsorted or a sorted T cell fraction (not recorded which). The clonotype originates from a human donor who was either an allogeneic HSCT recipient or a stem cell or donor lymphocyte infusion donor (not recorded which). It is not recorded whose cells these are; they may come from a transplant donor. This rearrangement joins TRBV18 to TRBJ1-3; a weak D match, TRBD1 (5 bases). The CDR3 nucleotides read TGTGCCAGCTCCCAACCTCAGGGCCTTGGAAACACCATATATTTT. Protein product: CASSQPQGLGNTIYF.